Listed here are 8 T cell receptor beta chains from one sample, sequenced in a study of T cell responses to AZD1222 COVID-19 vaccine (dated by TCRdb to about 2021). The library was built by means of the immunoSEQ multiplex PCR assay. The immuneACCESS repertoire file appears here via TCRdb, limited to in-frame rearrangements. These files lack a portion of the clones; in checked studies, under half of the deficit traces to unresolved V genes, and the cause of the others is not known. The sample table contains about 110,000 clones; only one count was recorded for approximately 87% of them. The leading ten clones occupy 4.4% of the sample. This specimen's time point label, per the study, means: about 28 days (+/-7) after the second vaccine dose. The sample in question was peripheral blood, obtained 28 days after the second AZD1222 dose. These TCRs come from an adult who received the AZD1222 COVID-19 vaccine.

V gene TRBV7-2 combines with J gene TRBJ1-5; D is uncertain. The germline V gene encodes CDR1 SGHTA and CDR2 FQGNSA. The V and J ends lost 1 base and 8 bases respectively, with 9 bases between them. CDR3 length equals 13 residues. The CDR3 coding sequence is TGTGCCAGCAGCTTAGTGGGGAGTAAGCCCCAGCATTTT. Its protein is CASSLVGSKPQHF.

Written as DNA, the CDR3 is TGTGCCAGCAGCCCGACGGACAGGGCGAGGAACACTGAAGCTTTCTTT. It is translated as CASSPTDRARNTEAFF. The chain combines TRBV11-1 with TRBJ1-1; the match to TRBD1 covers 8 bases. This CDR3 is built from 16 residues. V lost 5 bases and J lost 1; bases outside the gene matches: 9. Germline CDR1 SGHAT, CDR2 FQDESV (reference sequence).

The V and J genes are TRBV19 and TRBJ1-2; tentatively, D is TRBD1 (6 bases). V was clipped by 7 bases and J by 5 bases, with 17 bases between them. Germline V gene data show CDR1 as LNHDA and CDR2 as SQIVND (reference sequence). The CDR3 has 14 residues. DNA for the CDR3: TGTGCCAGTATGGGCTTAACGGGGGCTTATGGCTACACCTTC. It codes for CASMGLTGAYGYTF.

The chain couples TRBV27 to TRBJ2-7; D ambiguous. Trimming shortened V by 3 bases and J by 2 bases, and 8 bases separated the two germline ends. The germline CDR1 and CDR2 sequences are MNHEY and SMNVEV (reference sequence). The CDR3 has 13 residues. CDR3 DNA sequence: TGTGCCAGCAGTTTTCAGCGTCCCTACGAGCAGTACTTC. Protein product: CASSFQRPYEQYF.

The chain combines TRBV19 with TRBJ1-2; maybe TRBD1 (6 bases). The CDR3 consists of 15 residues. The germline gives CDR1 LNHDA, CDR2 SQIVND (reference sequence). Between the trimmed V and J ends, which lost 2 bases and 8 bases, there was a span of 18 bases. The CDR3 region is CASSIITGILYGYTF. The DNA of the CDR3 is TGTGCCAGTAGTATAATAACAGGGATCCTATACGGCTACACCTTC.

This clone was counted once. The gene calls are TRBV20-1 and TRBJ2-1, with D maybe TRBD1 (5 bases). Trimming pared 6 bases from V and 5 bases from J, leaving 8 bases between. CDR1 is DFQATT, CDR2 SNEGSKA, per germline (reference sequence). There are 11 residues in the CDR3. Here the CDR3 reads CSARGHNEQFF. The CDR3 DNA follows: TGCAGTGCAAGGGGTCACAATGAGCAGTTCTTC.

The V gene is TRBV7-9, the J gene TRBJ1-1; no reliable D call. Trimming stripped 2 bases from V and 4 bases from J, with 14 bases between. Germline CDR1 and CDR2: SEHNR and FQNEAQ (reference sequence). The CDR3 totals 15 residues. This CDR3 reads CASSLFGEAGTEAFF. The CDR3 coding sequence is TGTGCCAGCAGCTTATTCGGGGAGGCGGGCACTGAAGCTTTCTTT.

The chain recombines TRBV19 with TRBJ1-2; D call uncertain. Germline V CDR1 and CDR2: LNHDA, SQIVND (reference sequence). The V gene lost 5 bases and the J gene lost 8 bases, with 12 bases spanning the gap. The CDR3 extends over 12 amino acids. As DNA, the CDR3 is TGTGCCAGTAGTTACGGACTTACGGGCTACACCTTC. This encodes CASSYGLTGYTF.